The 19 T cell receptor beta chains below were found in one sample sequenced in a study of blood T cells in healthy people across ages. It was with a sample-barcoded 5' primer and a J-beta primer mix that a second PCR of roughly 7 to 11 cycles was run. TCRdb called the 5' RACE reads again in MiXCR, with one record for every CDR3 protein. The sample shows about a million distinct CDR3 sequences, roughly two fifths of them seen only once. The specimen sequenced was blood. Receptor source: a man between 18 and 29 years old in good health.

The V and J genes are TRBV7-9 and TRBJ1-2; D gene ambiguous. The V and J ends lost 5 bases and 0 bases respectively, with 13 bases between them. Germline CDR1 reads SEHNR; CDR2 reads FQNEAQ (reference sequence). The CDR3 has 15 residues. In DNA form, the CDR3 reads TGTGCCAGCAGCCCAACGGCAGCTCCTAACTATGGCTACACCTTC. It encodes CASSPTAAPNYGYTF.

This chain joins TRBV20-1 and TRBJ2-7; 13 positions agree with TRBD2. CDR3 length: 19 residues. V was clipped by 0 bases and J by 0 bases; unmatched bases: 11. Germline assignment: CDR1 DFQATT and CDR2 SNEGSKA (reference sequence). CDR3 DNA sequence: TGCAGTGCTAGAGATATGGGGACTAGCGGGGCCCAGAGCTCCTACGAGCAGTACTTC. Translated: CSARDMGTSGAQSSYEQYF.

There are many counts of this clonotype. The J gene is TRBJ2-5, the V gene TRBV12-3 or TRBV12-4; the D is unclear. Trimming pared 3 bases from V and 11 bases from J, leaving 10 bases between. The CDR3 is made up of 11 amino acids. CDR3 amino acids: CASSLGIWQYF. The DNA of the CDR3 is TGTGCCAGCAGTTTGGGTATCTGGCAGTACTTC.

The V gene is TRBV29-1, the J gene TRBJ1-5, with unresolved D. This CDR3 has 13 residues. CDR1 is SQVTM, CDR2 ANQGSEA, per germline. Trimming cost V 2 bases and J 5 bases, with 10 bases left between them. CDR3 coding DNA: TGCAGCGTTGAACTGTCAGGAGATCAGCCCCAGCATTTT. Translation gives CSVELSGDQPQHF.

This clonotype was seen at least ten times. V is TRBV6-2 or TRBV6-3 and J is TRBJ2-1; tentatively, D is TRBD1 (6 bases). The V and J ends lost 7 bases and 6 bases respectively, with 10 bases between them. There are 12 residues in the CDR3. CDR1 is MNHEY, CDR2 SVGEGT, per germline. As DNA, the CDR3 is TGTGCCAGCACCGGGACACTCAATGAGCAGTTCTTC. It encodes CASTGTLNEQFF.

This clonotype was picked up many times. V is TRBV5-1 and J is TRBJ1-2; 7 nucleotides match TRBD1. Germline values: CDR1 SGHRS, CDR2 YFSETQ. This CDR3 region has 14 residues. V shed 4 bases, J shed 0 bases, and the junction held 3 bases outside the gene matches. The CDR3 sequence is CASSRQGANYGYTF. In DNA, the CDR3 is TGCGCCAGCAGCCGACAGGGAGCTAACTATGGCTACACCTTC.

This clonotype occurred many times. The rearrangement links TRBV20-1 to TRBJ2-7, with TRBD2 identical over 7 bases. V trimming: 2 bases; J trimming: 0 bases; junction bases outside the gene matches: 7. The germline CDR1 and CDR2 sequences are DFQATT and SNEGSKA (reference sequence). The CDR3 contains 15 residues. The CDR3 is CSARIYGGSSYEQYF. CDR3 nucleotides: TGCAGTGCTAGAATATACGGGGGGAGCTCCTACGAGCAGTACTTC.

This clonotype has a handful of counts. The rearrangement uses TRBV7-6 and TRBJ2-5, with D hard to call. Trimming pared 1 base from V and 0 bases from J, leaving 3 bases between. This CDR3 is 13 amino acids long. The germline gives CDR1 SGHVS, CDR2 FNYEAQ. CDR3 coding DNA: TGTGCCAGCAGCTTAGACGACCAAGAGACCCAGTACTTC. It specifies CASSLDDQETQYF. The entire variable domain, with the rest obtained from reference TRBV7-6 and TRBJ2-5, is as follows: GAGVSQSPRYKVTKRGQDVALRCDPISGHVSLYWYRQALGQGPEFLTYFNYEAQQDKSGLPNDRFSAERPEGSISTLTIQRTEQRDSAMYRCASSLDDQETQYFGPGTRLLVL.

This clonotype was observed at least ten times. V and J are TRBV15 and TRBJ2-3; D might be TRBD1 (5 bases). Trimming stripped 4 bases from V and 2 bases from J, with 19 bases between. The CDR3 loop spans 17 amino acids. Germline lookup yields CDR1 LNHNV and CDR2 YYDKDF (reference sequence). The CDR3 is CATSNLGRQRNTDTQYF. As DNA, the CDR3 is TGTGCCACCAGCAATCTCGGTCGACAGCGCAACACAGATACGCAGTATTTT.

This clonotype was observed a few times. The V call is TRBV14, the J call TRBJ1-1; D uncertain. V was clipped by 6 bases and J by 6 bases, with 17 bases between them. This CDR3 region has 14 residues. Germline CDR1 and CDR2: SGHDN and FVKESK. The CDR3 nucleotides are TGTGCCAGCAGTCCTTATGGCAGGTCCGCTGAAGCTTTCTTT. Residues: CASSPYGRSAEAFF. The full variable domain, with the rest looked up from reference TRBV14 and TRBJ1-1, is EAGVTQFPSHSVIEKGQTVTLRCDPISGHDNLYWYRRVMGKEIKFLLHFVKESKQDESGMPNNRFLAERTGGTYSTLKVQPAELEDSGVYFCASSPYGRSAEAFFGQGTRLTVV.

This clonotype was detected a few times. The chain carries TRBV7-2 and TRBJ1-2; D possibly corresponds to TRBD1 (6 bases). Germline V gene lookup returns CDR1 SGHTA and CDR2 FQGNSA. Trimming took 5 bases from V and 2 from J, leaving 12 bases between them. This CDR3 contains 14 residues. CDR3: CASSNRQANYGYTF. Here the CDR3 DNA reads TGTGCCAGCAGCAACCGACAGGCAAACTATGGCTACACCTTC.

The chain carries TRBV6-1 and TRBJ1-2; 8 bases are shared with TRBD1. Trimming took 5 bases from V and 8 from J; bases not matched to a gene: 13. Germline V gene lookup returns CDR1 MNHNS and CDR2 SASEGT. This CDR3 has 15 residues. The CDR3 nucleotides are TGTGCCAGCAGTTTAACGACAGGGGTGGTAGAGGGCTACACCTTC. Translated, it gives CASSLTTGVVEGYTF.

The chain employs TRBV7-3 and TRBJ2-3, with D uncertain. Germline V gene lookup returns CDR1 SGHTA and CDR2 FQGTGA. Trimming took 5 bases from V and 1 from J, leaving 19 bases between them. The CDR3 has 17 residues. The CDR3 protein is CASSLLFGVQGTDTQYF. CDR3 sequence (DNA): TGTGCCAGCAGCCTCCTCTTTGGGGTGCAGGGCACAGATACGCAGTATTTT.

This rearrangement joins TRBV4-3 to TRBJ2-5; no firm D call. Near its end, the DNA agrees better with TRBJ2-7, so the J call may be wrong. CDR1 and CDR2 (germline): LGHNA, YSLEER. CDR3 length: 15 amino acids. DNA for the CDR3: TGCGCCAGCAGCCAAGATGGTGGTGGGTCCAGCGAGCAGTACTTC. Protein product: CASSQDGGGSSEQYF.

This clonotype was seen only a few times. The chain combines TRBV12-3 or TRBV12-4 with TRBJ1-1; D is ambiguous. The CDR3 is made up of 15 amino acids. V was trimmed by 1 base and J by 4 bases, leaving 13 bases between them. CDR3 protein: CASSLGAGEGTEAFF. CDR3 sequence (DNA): TGTGCCAGCAGTTTAGGTGCAGGAGAGGGCACTGAAGCTTTCTTT.

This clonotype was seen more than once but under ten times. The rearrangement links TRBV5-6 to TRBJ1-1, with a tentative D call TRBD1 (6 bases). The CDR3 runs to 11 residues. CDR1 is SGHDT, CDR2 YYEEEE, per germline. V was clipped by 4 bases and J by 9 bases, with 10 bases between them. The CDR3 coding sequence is TGTGCCAGCAGCATGGGACAAAAAGCTTTCTTT. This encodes CASSMGQKAFF.

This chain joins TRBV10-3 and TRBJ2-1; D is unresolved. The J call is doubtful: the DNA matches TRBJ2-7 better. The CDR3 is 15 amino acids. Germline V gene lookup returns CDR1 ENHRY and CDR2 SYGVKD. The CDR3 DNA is TGTGCCATCAGTGAGCGACCTGACATGTACAATGAGCAGTACTTC. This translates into CAISERPDMYNEQYF.

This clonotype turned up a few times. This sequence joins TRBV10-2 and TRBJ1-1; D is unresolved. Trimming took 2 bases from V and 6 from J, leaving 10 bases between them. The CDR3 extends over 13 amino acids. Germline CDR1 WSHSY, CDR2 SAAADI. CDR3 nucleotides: TGCGCCAGCAGTGAGGGCCCCGGGGCTGAAGCTTTCTTT. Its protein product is CASSEGPGAEAFF.

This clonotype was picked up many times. CDR3 amino acids: CASSYRGTDTQYF. Here the CDR3 DNA reads TGTGCCAGCAGTTACAGGGGCACAGATACGCAGTATTTT. The chain is built from TRBV6-6 and TRBJ2-3; no firm D call. Germline lookup yields CDR1 MNHNY and CDR2 SVGAGI (reference sequence). This CDR3 is built from 13 residues. Trimming cost V 2 bases and J 1 base, with 4 bases left between them.